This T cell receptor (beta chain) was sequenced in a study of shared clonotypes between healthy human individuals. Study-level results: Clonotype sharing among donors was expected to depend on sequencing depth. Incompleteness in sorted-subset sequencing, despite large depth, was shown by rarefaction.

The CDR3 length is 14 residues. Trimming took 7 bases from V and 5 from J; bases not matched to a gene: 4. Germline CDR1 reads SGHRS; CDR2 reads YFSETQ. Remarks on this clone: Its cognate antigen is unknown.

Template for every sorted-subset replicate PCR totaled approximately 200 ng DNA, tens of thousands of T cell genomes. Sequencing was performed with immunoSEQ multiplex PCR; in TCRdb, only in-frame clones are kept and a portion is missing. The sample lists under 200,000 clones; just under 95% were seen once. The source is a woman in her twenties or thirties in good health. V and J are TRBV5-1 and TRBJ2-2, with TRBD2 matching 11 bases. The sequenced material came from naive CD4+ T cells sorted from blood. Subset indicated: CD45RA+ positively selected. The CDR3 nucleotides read TGCGCCAGCTCCCTAGCGGGAGGTACCGGGGAGCTGTTTTTT. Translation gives CASSLAGGTGELFF.